One sample yielded the 16 T cell receptor beta chains listed below, sequenced in a study of cytomegalovirus exposure and HLA in healthy donors. PCR employed 60 Vbeta and 13 Jbeta primers. Only in-frame clones appear in the TCRdb table, and some are missing; sequencing was by immunoSEQ multiplex PCR. This sample yields fewer than 150,000 clones, of which 65% to 75% are seen a single time; 11% belongs to the top ten. Input material: PBMCs. The receptors shown here come from a woman in her forties or fifties in good health and CMV-seropositive.

The chain uses TRBV7-2 and TRBJ1-6; D not resolved. The CDR3 has 17 residues. Trimming removed 1 base at V and 0 bases at J, with 10 bases between. CDR1 is SGHTA, CDR2 FQGNSA, per germline. In DNA, the CDR3 is TGTGCCAGCAGCTTAGGTTTGGGCAGCTCCTATAATTCACCCCTCCACTTT. Amino acid sequence: CASSLGLGSSYNSPLHF.

The chain couples TRBV11-2 to TRBJ2-3, with 8 bases matching TRBD2. V trimming: 5 bases; J trimming: 4 bases; junction bases outside the gene matches: 5. The CDR3 loop spans 14 amino acids. In germline, CDR1 is SGHAT, CDR2 FQNNGV. The CDR3 DNA is TGTGCCAGCAGCCCCACTAGCGGAGCAGATACGCAGTATTTT. Amino acid sequence: CASSPTSGADTQYF.

In its sample, this clone was seen a few times. The V call is TRBV5-4, the J call TRBJ2-3; 7 nucleotides line up with TRBD2. The CDR3 is made up of 15 amino acids. V was pared by 5 bases and J by 4 bases, with 10 bases of the junction left unmatched. CDR1 is SGHNT and CDR2 is YYREEE in the germline V gene (reference sequence). The chain's CDR3 is CASRRERGVPDTQYF. The CDR3 nucleotides read TGTGCCAGCAGGAGAGAGCGGGGTGTCCCAGATACGCAGTATTTT.

The CDR3 nucleotides are TGTGCCAGCAGCTTATGGATGGCGGGAGCGGGAGATACGCAGTATTTT. Translating gives CASSLWMAGAGDTQYF. The chain has TRBV7-2 and TRBJ2-3; 7 nucleotides match TRBD2. Looked up from germline, CDR1 is SGHTA and CDR2 is FQGNSA. The CDR3 extends over 16 amino acids. The V gene end was trimmed by 2 bases and the J gene end by 5 bases; junction bases not matched to a gene: 10.

The chain is built from TRBV5-6 and TRBJ2-1, with 9 bases identical to TRBD1. The ends lost 2 bases at V and 2 bases at J; junction bases unmatched: 2. The CDR3 extends over 15 amino acids. In germline, CDR1 is SGHDT, CDR2 YYEEEE. Here the CDR3 DNA reads TGTGCCAGCAGCTTCGGGGACAGGGCCTACAATGAGCAGTTCTTC. Encoded protein: CASSFGDRAYNEQFF.

This clone was counted a few times. The chain links TRBV5-1 to TRBJ1-6; D gene unclear. CDR1 and CDR2 (germline): SGHRS, YFSETQ. The V end lost 4 bases, the J end lost 6 bases, and 20 bases lay between the germline ends. This CDR3 has 17 residues. Here the CDR3 reads CASSPAGNGRINSPLHF. In DNA form, the CDR3 reads TGCGCCAGCAGCCCCGCCGGGAACGGACGGATTAATTCACCCCTCCACTTT. The whole variable domain, remainder taken from reference TRBV5-1 and TRBJ1-6, is KAGVTQTPRYLIKTRGQQVTLSCSPISGHRSVSWYQQTPGQGLQFLFEYFSETQRNKGNFPGRFSGRQFSNSRSEMNVSTLELGDSALYLCASSPAGNGRINSPLHFGNGTRLTVT.

This clone appeared a single time. V gene TRBV7-9 combines with J gene TRBJ1-2; 8 nucleotides line up with TRBD1. The CDR3 is made up of 14 amino acids. V dropped 5 bases and J dropped 7; count of bases not matched to a gene: 9. Germline CDR1 SEHNR, CDR2 FQNEAQ (reference sequence). The CDR3 coding sequence is TGTGCCAGCAGCCTGGACAGGGAAAGCGGTGGCTACACCTTC. Translation gives CASSLDRESGGYTF.

This chain uses TRBV15 with TRBJ1-3, with D possibly matching TRBD1 (6 bases). Germline CDR1 and CDR2: LNHNV and YYDKDF (reference sequence). V shed 1 base and J shed 4 bases, with 11 bases lying between them. This CDR3 is 15 amino acids long. In DNA, the CDR3 is TGTGCCACCAGCAGAGGAGGGGGACGAGGAAACACCATATATTTT. Protein sequence: CATSRGGGRGNTIYF.

The chain links TRBV30 to TRBJ2-7; no clear D. This CDR3 spans 11 amino acids. V lost 4 bases to trimming and J lost 5 bases, with 9 bases between them. The V gene's germline CDR1 is GTSNPN and CDR2 SVGIG (reference sequence). CDR3 amino acids: CAWNEENEQYF. The CDR3 region has the DNA TGTGCCTGGAATGAGGAAAACGAGCAGTACTTC. The full variable domain, its missing parts supplied by reference TRBV30 and TRBJ2-7, is SQTIHQWPATLVQPVGSPLSLECTVEGTSNPNLYWYRQAAGRGLQLLFYSVGIGQISSEVPQNLSASRPQDRQFILSSKKLLLSDSGFYLCAWNEENEQYFGPGTRLTVT.

The chain is built from TRBV10-1 and TRBJ2-1; 10 nucleotides align to TRBD2. The CDR3 loop spans 15 amino acids. The germline V gene encodes CDR1 WNHNN and CDR2 SYGVQD (reference sequence). The ends lost 0 bases at V and 5 bases at J; junction bases unmatched: 1. The chain's CDR3 is CASSESSGGDNEQFF. The CDR3 nucleotides are TGCGCCAGCAGTGAGTCGAGCGGGGGGGACAATGAGCAGTTCTTC.

This sequence joins TRBV6-5 and TRBJ1-1; D is uncertain. The CDR3 is 14 residues long. The germline V and J ends were trimmed by 6 bases and 0 bases, with 11 bases remaining between them. Germline V lookup: CDR1 MNHEY, CDR2 SVGAGI. The CDR3 DNA reads as TGTGCCAGCAGGGCGGTTTTTATGAACACTGAAGCTTTCTTT. Translated, it gives CASRAVFMNTEAFF.

The table lists this clone with a count of one. This sequence joins TRBV28 and TRBJ2-7, with TRBD1 matching 7 bases. With V trimmed by 5 bases and J by 6 bases, 7 bases remained unmatched. CDR3 size: 13 residues. Germline lookup yields CDR1 MDHEN and CDR2 SYDVKM. CDR3 sequence: CASSLTDRPEQYF. For the CDR3, the DNA is TGTGCCAGCAGTCTAACGGACAGGCCCGAGCAGTACTTC. Variable domain in full (rest from reference TRBV28 and TRBJ2-7): DVKVTQSSRYLVKRTGEKVFLECVQDMDHENMFWYRQDPGLGLRLIYFSYDVKMKEKGDIPEGYSVSREKKERFSLILESASTNQTSMYLCASSLTDRPEQYFGPGTRLTVT.

The chain recombines TRBV6-5 with TRBJ1-3; no clear D. Germline V gene sequence: CDR1 MNHEY, CDR2 SVGAGI. The germline V and J ends were trimmed by 7 bases and 4 bases, with 14 bases remaining between them. This CDR3 is built from 14 residues. This CDR3 is CASTPRGSGNTIYF. The DNA for the CDR3 is TGTGCCAGCACCCCTCGAGGGTCAGGAAACACCATATATTTT.

This CDR3 reads CASSPGLADPYEQYF. The CDR3 DNA reads as TGTGCCAGCAGCCCCGGACTAGCGGACCCCTACGAGCAGTACTTC. The chain employs TRBV7-9 and TRBJ2-7, with TRBD2 matching 10 bases. The CDR3 length is 15 residues. The germline CDR1 and CDR2 sequences are SEHNR and FQNEAQ (reference sequence). V gave up 5 bases and J gave up 2 bases; unmatched junction bases: 6.

V gene TRBV7-2 combines with J gene TRBJ1-2; 12 nucleotides align to TRBD1. The CDR3 runs 18 residues. Trimming took 5 bases from V and 5 from J; bases not matched to a gene: 15. Per the germline V gene, CDR1 is SGHTA and CDR2 is FQGNSA. In DNA, the CDR3 is TGTGCCAGCAGCACGGCCCTCGGGACAGGGGGCGCGAGGTATGGCTACACCTTC. This encodes CASSTALGTGGARYGYTF.

This rearrangement joins TRBV9 to TRBJ2-2; D is perhaps TRBD1 (6 bases). This CDR3 has 17 residues. The ends were cut back, 4 bases at V and 0 bases at J, with 16 bases in the middle. Germline V gene lookup returns CDR1 SGDLS and CDR2 YYNGEE. In DNA, the CDR3 is TGTGCCAGCAGCCCCTATTTGGGGGCTTCGAACACCGGGGAGCTGTTTTTT. Translating it yields CASSPYLGASNTGELFF. The full variable domain, rest sourced from reference TRBV9 and TRBJ2-2, is DSGVTQTPKHLITATGQRVTLRCSPRSGDLSVYWYQQSLDQGLQFLIQYYNGEERAKGNILERFSAQQFPDLHSELNLSSLELGDSALYFCASSPYLGASNTGELFFGEGSRLTVL.